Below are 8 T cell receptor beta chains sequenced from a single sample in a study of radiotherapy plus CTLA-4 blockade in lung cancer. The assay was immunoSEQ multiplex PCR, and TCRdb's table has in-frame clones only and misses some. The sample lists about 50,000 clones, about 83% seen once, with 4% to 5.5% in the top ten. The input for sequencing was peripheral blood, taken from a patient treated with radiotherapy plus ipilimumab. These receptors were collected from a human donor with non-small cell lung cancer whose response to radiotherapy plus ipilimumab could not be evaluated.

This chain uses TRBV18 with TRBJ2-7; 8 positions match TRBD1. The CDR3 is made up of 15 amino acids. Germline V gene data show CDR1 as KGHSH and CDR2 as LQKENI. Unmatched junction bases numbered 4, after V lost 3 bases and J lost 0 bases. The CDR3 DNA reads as TGTGCCAGCTCACCTTCCCAGGGGGCCTCCTACGAGCAGTACTTC. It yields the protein CASSPSQGASYEQYF.

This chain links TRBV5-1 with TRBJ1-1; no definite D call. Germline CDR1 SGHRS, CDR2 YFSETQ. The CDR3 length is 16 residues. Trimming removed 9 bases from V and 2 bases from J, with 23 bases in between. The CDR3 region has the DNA TGCGCCACCTCCCCGGGTCACGGAATGATTAACACTGAAGCTTTCTTT. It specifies CATSPGHGMINTEAFF.

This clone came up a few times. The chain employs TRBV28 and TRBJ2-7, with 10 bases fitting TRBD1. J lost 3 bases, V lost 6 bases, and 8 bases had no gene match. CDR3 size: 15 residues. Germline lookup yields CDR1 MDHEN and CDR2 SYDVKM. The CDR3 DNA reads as TGTGCCAGCAGCCCCCGGGACAGGGGTATCTACGAGCAGTACTTC. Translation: CASSPRDRGIYEQYF.

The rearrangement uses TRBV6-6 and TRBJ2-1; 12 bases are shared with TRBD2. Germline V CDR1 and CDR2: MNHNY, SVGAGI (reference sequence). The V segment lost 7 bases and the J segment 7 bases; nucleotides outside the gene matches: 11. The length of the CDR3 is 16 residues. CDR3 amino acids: CASIHRGLAGHNEQFF. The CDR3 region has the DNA TGTGCCAGCATTCACAGGGGACTAGCGGGTCATAATGAGCAGTTCTTC.

The CDR3 here is CASRVSGSQETQYF. CDR3 nucleotide sequence: TGTGCCAGCAGGGTTAGCGGGAGTCAAGAGACCCAGTACTTC. The chain recombines TRBV6-6 with TRBJ2-5; 9 positions match TRBD2. CDR3 size: 14 residues. The V gene's germline CDR1 is MNHNY and CDR2 SVGAGI (reference sequence). V was clipped by 6 bases and J by 2 bases; unmatched bases: 4.

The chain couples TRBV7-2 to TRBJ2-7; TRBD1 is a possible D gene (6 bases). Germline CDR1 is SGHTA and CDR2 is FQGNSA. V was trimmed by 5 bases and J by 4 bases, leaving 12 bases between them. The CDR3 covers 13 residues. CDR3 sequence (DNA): TGTGCCAGCAGCCTCAATGACAGGTACGAGCAGTACTTC. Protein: CASSLNDRYEQYF.

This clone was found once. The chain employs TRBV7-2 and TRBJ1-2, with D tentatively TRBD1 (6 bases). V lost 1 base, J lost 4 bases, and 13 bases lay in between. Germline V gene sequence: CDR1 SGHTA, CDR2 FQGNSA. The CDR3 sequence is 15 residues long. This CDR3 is CASSLEPAGAYGYTF. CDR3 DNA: TGTGCCAGCAGCTTAGAGCCCGCAGGGGCCTATGGCTACACCTTC.

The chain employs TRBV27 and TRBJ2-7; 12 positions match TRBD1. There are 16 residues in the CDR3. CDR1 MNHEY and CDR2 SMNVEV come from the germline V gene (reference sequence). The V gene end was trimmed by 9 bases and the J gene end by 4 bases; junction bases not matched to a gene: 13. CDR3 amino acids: CASGPGTGGGRYEQYF. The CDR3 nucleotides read TGTGCCAGTGGGCCCGGGACAGGGGGCGGGAGGTACGAGCAGTACTTC.